The 9 T cell receptor beta chains below all came from one sample that was sequenced in a study of monozygotic twins with cystic fibrosis. The protocol was immunoSEQ multiplex PCR, while the TCRdb copy is restricted to in-frame clones and leaves out a portion. The table lists approximately 14,000 clones, roughly 98% of them singletons. The sequenced sample consisted of blood. The receptors here all came from a girl aged 2-10 years with cystic fibrosis.

This clone appeared a single time. The chain combines TRBV9 with TRBJ1-1; no reliable D call. Trimming removed 2 bases at V and 1 base at J, with 9 bases between. Germline V gives CDR1 SGDLS, CDR2 YYNGEE. The CDR3 has 14 residues. Written as DNA, the CDR3 is TGTGCCAGCAGCGTGACCGGGGAGAACACTGAAGCTTTCTTT. It translates to CASSVTGENTEAFF.

The rearrangement uses TRBV5-4 and TRBJ2-3; 7 bases line up with TRBD2. The CDR3 extends over 16 amino acids. Per the germline V gene, CDR1 is SGHNT and CDR2 is YYREEE (reference sequence). Unmatched junction bases numbered 4, after V lost 0 bases and J lost 0 bases. CDR3 DNA sequence: TGTGCCAGCAGCTTGGTCGTTAGCGGGAGCACAGATACGCAGTATTTT. It encodes CASSLVVSGSTDTQYF.

The gene calls are TRBV4-1 and TRBJ2-1; 9 nucleotides line up with TRBD1. V dropped 1 base and J dropped 10; count of bases not matched to a gene: 8. CDR3 length: 15 residues. In germline, CDR1 is MGHRA, CDR2 YSYEKL. This chain's CDR3 is CASSQGGTGLNEQFF. CDR3 in DNA: TGCGCCAGCAGCCAAGGAGGGACAGGGTTAAACGAGCAGTTCTTC.

About this clone: The sample carries other DNA sequences with the same CDR3. CDR3 region: CASSEWGAGNTIYF. The DNA of the CDR3 is TGTGCCAGCAGTGAATGGGGGGCTGGAAACACCATATATTTT. The rearrangement links TRBV6-1 to TRBJ1-3; a weak D match, TRBD1 (5 bases). From germline, CDR1 is MNHNS and CDR2 SASEGT. This CDR3 contains 14 residues. Trimming took 2 bases from V and 2 from J, leaving 7 bases between them.

The CDR3 loop reads CSVARDNEQFF. The CDR3 DNA follows: TGCAGCGTTGCCAGGGACAATGAGCAGTTCTTC. This rearrangement joins TRBV29-1 to TRBJ2-1, with D possibly being TRBD1 (5 bases). V lost 4 bases and J lost 5, with 6 bases in between. This CDR3 has 11 amino acids. The germline V gene encodes CDR1 SQVTM and CDR2 ANQGSEA.

Concerning this clone itself: The junction departs from the called germline gene at one end, perhaps through a read error. The chain links TRBV15 to TRBJ2-2, with TRBD1 matching over 7 bases. This CDR3 has 14 amino acids. Germline loops: CDR1 LNHNV, CDR2 YYDKDF (reference sequence). CDR3 nucleotides: TGTGCCACCAGCGGAGACAGGGTCGGTCGGGAGCTGTTTTTT. This codes for CATSGDRVGRELFF. The variable domain in full, completed from reference TRBV15 and TRBJ2-2, reads DAMVIQNPRYQVTQFGKPVTLSCSQTLNHNVMYWYQQKSSQAPKLLFHYYDKDFNNEADTPDNFQSRRPNTSFCFLDIRSPGLGDTAMYLCATSGDRVGRELFFGEGSRLTVL.

The chain uses TRBV25-1 and TRBJ2-3; 7 positions agree with TRBD2. Losses at the gene ends were 4 bases for V and 2 bases for J; bases not matched to a gene: 3. This CDR3 contains 14 residues. Germline V CDR1 and CDR2: MGHDK, SYGVNS. This chain's CDR3 is CASSATSHTDTQYF. CDR3 coding DNA: TGTGCCAGCAGTGCGACTAGCCACACAGATACGCAGTATTTT.

The gene calls are TRBV5-1 and TRBJ2-7, with D tentatively TRBD1 (6 bases). This CDR3 region has 14 residues. V lost 3 bases to trimming and J lost 5 bases, with 15 bases between them. CDR1 and CDR2 from the germline V gene are SGHRS and YFSETQ. CDR3 nucleotides: TGCGCCAGCAGCTCGCAGACAGGCTCGGACGAGCAGTACTTC. It is translated as CASSSQTGSDEQYF.

CDR3 residues: CASSNTRTSGSDEQFF. The CDR3 DNA sequence: TGTGCCAGTAGTAACACAAGGACTAGCGGGAGCGATGAGCAGTTCTTC. The chain carries TRBV19 and TRBJ2-1; TRBD2 matches 13 bases. The V gene end was trimmed by 4 bases and the J gene end by 8 bases; junction bases not matched to a gene: 8. This CDR3 is 16 amino acids long. Germline V gene sequence: CDR1 LNHDA, CDR2 SQIVND (reference sequence). Using reference TRBV19 and TRBJ2-1 for the parts outside the CDR3, the full variable domain is DGGITQSPKYLFRKEGQNVTLSCEQNLNHDAMYWYRQDPGQGLRLIYYSQIVNDFQKGDIAEGYSVSREKKESFPLTVTSAQKNPTAFYLCASSNTRTSGSDEQFFGPGTRLTVL.